This passage covers 18 T cell receptor beta chains from one sample sequenced in a study of Ad26.COV2.S vaccination and SARS-CoV-2 variants. Measured with immunoSEQ multiplex PCR; TCRdb has only the in-frame clones, and not every one. The profile shows about 440,000 clones, 80% to 95% of them singletons. The sample's treatment: about 20 received Ad26.COV2.S at low or high dose, single or two shots; five or six received placebo; per-sample allocation not given. After the first vaccine or placebo injection, samples were drawn on day 63. The specimen comprised peripheral blood, sampled in a trial of Ad26.COV2.S vaccine versus placebo. These receptors came from a person between 18 and 65 years old who received the Ad26.COV2.S COVID-19 vaccine or a placebo.

This sequence joins TRBV11-2 and TRBJ2-7, with D tentatively TRBD1 (5 bases). The CDR3 runs to 14 residues. Deletions cut 7 bases from V and 0 bases from J, with 13 bases between. Germline-derived CDR1 and CDR2 are SGHAT and FQNNGV. CDR3 protein: CASTQQAVSYEQYF. In DNA, the CDR3 is TGTGCCAGCACCCAACAGGCGGTCTCCTACGAGCAGTACTTC.

J is TRBJ2-1 and V is TRBV9; D remains unclear. Trimming cost V 0 bases and J 1 base, with 8 bases left between them. This CDR3 is built from 15 residues. CDR1 SGDLS and CDR2 YYNGEE come from the germline V gene. As DNA, the CDR3 is TGTGCCAGCAGCGTAGCTACGACTTCCTACAATGAGCAGTTCTTC. Translating it yields CASSVATTSYNEQFF. The entire variable domain, with the rest obtained from reference TRBV9 and TRBJ2-1, is as follows: DSGVTQTPKHLITATGQRVTLRCSPRSGDLSVYWYQQSLDQGLQFLIQYYNGEERAKGNILERFSAQQFPDLHSELNLSSLELGDSALYFCASSVATTSYNEQFFGPGTRLTVL.

This chain connects TRBV2 to TRBJ2-5; D is uncertain. CDR1 and CDR2 (germline): SNHLY, FYNNEI. The V and J ends lost 0 bases and 5 bases respectively, with 13 bases between them. The CDR3 contains 15 residues. The CDR3 DNA sequence: TGTGCCAGCAGTGAAGCTTCGGGTGGCGAGGAGACCCAGTACTTC. Residues: CASSEASGGEETQYF.

The sample holds a few counts of this clone. This chain joins TRBV6-5 and TRBJ2-7; TRBD2 matches 8 bases. Germline assignment: CDR1 MNHEY and CDR2 SVGAGI. This CDR3 comprises 15 residues. V dropped 4 bases and J dropped 2; count of bases not matched to a gene: 7. The CDR3 nucleotides are TGTGCCAGCAGTTCCGGCGGGGGGACTACCTACGAGCAGTACTTC. Translating it yields CASSSGGGTTYEQYF.

The rearrangement links TRBV28 to TRBJ2-3; 10 nucleotides match TRBD2. The germline V gene encodes CDR1 MDHEN and CDR2 SYDVKM. This CDR3 has 15 residues. V shed 5 bases and J 5 bases; nucleotides not matched to a gene: 7. The CDR3 is CASSPPSGSVDTQYF. The CDR3 nucleotides are TGTGCCAGCAGTCCCCCTAGCGGGAGTGTAGATACGCAGTATTTT.

V and J are TRBV6-2 or TRBV6-3 and TRBJ2-1; 13 positions agree with TRBD2. Germline CDR1 reads MNHEY; CDR2 reads SVGEGT. The CDR3 totals 15 residues. Trimming removed 6 bases from V and 9 bases from J; junction bases left unmatched: 8. This CDR3 reads CASSLGLAGESEQFF. In DNA form, the CDR3 reads TGTGCCAGCAGCCTAGGACTAGCGGGAGAGTCTGAGCAGTTCTTC.

With regard to this clone: The same CDR3 arises from other DNA sequences in this sample as well. CDR3 sequence reads: CASSTGTNYGYTF. DNA of the CDR3: TGTGCCAGCAGTACCGGGACCAACTATGGCTACACCTTC. This chain uses TRBV28 with TRBJ1-2; perhaps TRBD1 as D (5 bases). This CDR3 spans 13 amino acids. The V gene lost 5 bases and the J gene lost 2 bases, with 9 bases spanning the gap. Germline CDR1 reads MDHEN; CDR2 reads SYDVKM.

This rearrangement joins TRBV30 to TRBJ1-3; D gene unclear. Per the germline V gene, CDR1 is GTSNPN and CDR2 is SVGIG (reference sequence). This CDR3 region has 15 residues. V was trimmed by 0 bases and J by 4 bases, leaving 13 bases between them. The CDR3 DNA follows: TGTGCCTGGAGTGTTGATCTCACCTTCGGAAACACCATATATTTT. Translating gives CAWSVDLTFGNTIYF.

In this sample, this clone turned up once. The chain carries TRBV28 and TRBJ2-1; 11 bases match TRBD2. The CDR3 contains 20 residues. V dropped 2 bases and J dropped 4; count of bases not matched to a gene: 16. The germline CDR1 and CDR2 sequences are MDHEN and SYDVKM. The CDR3 sequence: CASSLKGEGLAGGRYNEQFF. The CDR3 DNA reads TGTGCCAGCAGTTTAAAGGGGGAGGGTTTAGCGGGAGGGCGTTACAATGAGCAGTTCTTC.

The chain recombines TRBV30 with TRBJ1-6; D gene ambiguous. Trimming pared 6 bases from V and 0 bases from J, leaving 9 bases between. The CDR3 is 14 amino acids. Germline lookup yields CDR1 GTSNPN and CDR2 SVGIG (reference sequence). The CDR3 DNA sequence: TGTGCCTGCTGGGAGAGCTCCTATAATTCACCCCTCCACTTT. It encodes CACWESSYNSPLHF. The full variable domain, rest sourced from reference TRBV30 and TRBJ1-6, is SQTIHQWPATLVQPVGSPLSLECTVEGTSNPNLYWYRQAAGRGLQLLFYSVGIGQISSEVPQNLSASRPQDRQFILSSKKLLLSDSGFYLCACWESSYNSPLHFGNGTRLTVT.

V usage is TRBV6-2 or TRBV6-3 and J usage is TRBJ1-3; D gene unclear. CDR1 is MNHEY, CDR2 SVGEGT, per germline. The CDR3 contains 14 residues. Trimming pared 4 bases from V and 2 bases from J, leaving 9 bases between. The CDR3 DNA is TGTGCCAGCAGTTTCGCCGGGCCTGGAAACACCATATATTTT. This encodes CASSFAGPGNTIYF.

V is TRBV29-1 and J is TRBJ2-7; perhaps TRBD2 as D (6 bases). Trimming took 7 bases from V and 5 from J, leaving 15 bases between them. There are 12 residues in the CDR3. Germline assignment: CDR1 SQVTM and CDR2 ANQGSEA. CDR3: CSARRDGHEQYF. In nucleotides, the CDR3 is TGCAGCGCAAGGCGGGACGGCCACGAGCAGTACTTC.

This chain uses TRBV28 with TRBJ1-2; D is unresolved. Germline assignment: CDR1 MDHEN and CDR2 SYDVKM. V lost 6 bases and J lost 5, with 10 bases in between. The CDR3 length is 12 residues. The CDR3 is CASRPPGYGYTF. CDR3 nucleotide sequence: TGTGCCAGCAGACCCCCGGGGTATGGCTACACCTTC.

The chain joins TRBV7-9 to TRBJ2-3; D is uncertain. Trimming removed 5 bases from V and 2 bases from J, with 11 bases in between. The CDR3 sequence is 14 residues long. Germline values: CDR1 SEHNR, CDR2 FQNEAQ (reference sequence). The CDR3 DNA follows: TGTGCCAGCAGCCCATTTGGGGTCACAGATACGCAGTATTTT. This sequence encodes CASSPFGVTDTQYF.

Notes on this clone: Other DNA sequences within the sample encode an identical CDR3. The J gene is TRBJ2-1, the V gene TRBV28, with D perhaps TRBD1 or TRBD2 (5 bases each). CDR1 and CDR2 (germline): MDHEN, SYDVKM. Trimming removed 3 bases from V and 8 bases from J, with 5 bases in between. The CDR3 sequence is 11 residues long. The CDR3: CASSLGDEQFF. As DNA, the CDR3 is TGTGCCAGCAGTTTGGGGGATGAGCAGTTCTTC.

The rearrangement links TRBV7-9 to TRBJ2-7, with D possibly TRBD1 on 6 matching bases. Germline CDR1 SEHNR, CDR2 FQNEAQ (reference sequence). V lost 5 bases, J lost 5 bases, and 22 bases lay in between. The CDR3 is made up of 16 amino acids. CDR3 sequence: CASSPGGRRGMNEQYF. CDR3 in DNA: TGTGCCAGCAGCCCGGGTGGACGCAGGGGTATGAACGAGCAGTACTTC. Full variable domain (missing parts from reference TRBV7-9 and TRBJ2-7): DTGVSQNPRHKITKRGQNVTFRCDPISEHNRLYWYRQTLGQGPEFLTYFQNEAQLEKSRLLSDRFSAERPKGSFSTLEIQRTEQGDSAMYLCASSPGGRRGMNEQYFGPGTRLTVT.

V is TRBV11-3 and J is TRBJ2-1; TRBD2 might be the D (6 bases). In germline, CDR1 is SGHNT, CDR2 YENEEA. Trimming removed 5 bases at V and 5 bases at J, with 16 bases between. The CDR3 is made up of 15 amino acids. CDR3 coding DNA: TGTGCCAGCAGCCTTGGGACTCCCTACGACAATGAGCAGTTCTTC. Its translation is CASSLGTPYDNEQFF.

V and J are TRBV5-4 and TRBJ2-5; 16 positions agree with TRBD2. Germline assignment: CDR1 SGHNT and CDR2 YYREEE (reference sequence). V lost 3 bases and J lost 5; bases outside the gene matches: 1. The CDR3 loop spans 15 amino acids. The CDR3 spells CASSWGLAGGETQYF. The CDR3 nucleotides read TGTGCCAGCAGCTGGGGACTAGCGGGAGGGGAGACCCAGTACTTC.